This TCR beta chain was captured by sequencing in a study of CD8+ T cells in alopecia areata. Whole-study context: A regimen of oral tofacitinib, 5 to 10 mg twice daily, was given to treated patients.

Sequencing relied on a cDNA template that was reverse transcribed from extracted RNA. Here immunoSEQ multiplex PCR was the method, and the copy in TCRdb shows in-frame clones only, minus some. The table lists tens of thousands of clones, 66% of them singletons. Findings of the study overall: Tofacitinib produced a significant decrease in scalp clonality and in expanded CD8+ clones among the top 100. Tofacitinib did not eliminate many expanded lesional clones from scalp or blood.

Treatment meaning: oral pan-JAK inhibitor, 5-10 mg twice daily. Peripheral blood, together with lesional scalp punch biopsies, was collected from alopecia areata patients. Remarks on this clone: Its antigen remains unknown.

V lost 6 bases to trimming and J lost 3 bases, with 14 bases between them. This CDR3 is built from 13 residues. Germline CDR1 and CDR2: SQVTM and ANQGSEA. The chain joins TRBV29-1 to TRBJ1-2; D might be TRBD1 (5 bases). The sequence derives from a human donor with alopecia areata. Specimen: CD8+ T cells sorted from blood, collected at week 24, from a patient treated with tofacitinib. The CDR3 coding sequence is TGCAGCGTCCACGGGGGGGGAGACTATGGCTACACCTTC. Amino acid sequence: CSVHGGGDYGYTF.